Listed here are 28 T cell receptor beta chains from one sample, sequenced in a study of T cell repertoires in cytomegalovirus infection. TCRdb passed the reads through MiXCR, listing each CDR3 protein once. The profile shows around 750,000 distinct CDR3 sequences, 32% of them singletons. Their antigens remain unidentified. The sequencing here drew on cultured CD8+ T cells from PBMCs, taken from culture after CMV antigen stimulation. These receptors were taken from a human donor in good health (CMV status not recorded). Some clones in this sample may be carry-over from other donors' samples.

The J gene is TRBJ1-2, the V gene TRBV27; D unresolved. CDR3 length: 13 amino acids. V was clipped by 8 bases and J by 5 bases, with 15 bases between them. Germline-derived CDR1 and CDR2 are MNHEY and SMNVEV (reference sequence). Written as DNA, the CDR3 is TGTGCCAGCGGAGGAGACTCGGGGTATGGCTACACCTTC. Protein sequence: CASGGDSGYGYTF.

This clonotype showed up many times. V and J are TRBV7-6 and TRBJ1-2; D may be TRBD1 (5 bases). This CDR3 comprises 14 residues. Per germline, CDR1 SGHVS and CDR2 FNYEAQ. Trimming shortened V by 1 base and J by 8 bases, and 14 bases separated the two germline ends. Here the CDR3 reads CASSLVEGGAGYTF. The CDR3 coding sequence is TGTGCCAGCAGCTTAGTTGAAGGAGGGGCCGGCTACACCTTC.

This clonotype came up a few times. The genes are TRBV7-9 and TRBJ2-5; 7 bases match TRBD1. The CDR3 covers 15 residues. J gave up 1 base and V 7 bases, and 9 bases lay outside the gene matches. The germline CDR1 and CDR2 sequences are SEHNR and FQNEAQ (reference sequence). CDR3 amino acids: CASNGDSYLQETQYF. CDR3 bases: TGTGCCAGCAACGGGGACAGCTACCTCCAAGAGACCCAGTACTTC.

Only a few counts were recorded for this clonotype. This rearrangement joins TRBV15 to TRBJ2-3; the match to TRBD1 covers 9 bases. The CDR3 covers 17 residues. The junction had 12 bases not matched to a gene; V was cut back by 4 bases and J by 4 bases. Germline CDR1 LNHNV, CDR2 YYDKDF (reference sequence). Written as DNA, the CDR3 is TGTGCCACCAGCATGCCGGACAGGGGAGATGCCCCAGATACGCAGTATTTT. Translation gives CATSMPDRGDAPDTQYF.

This clonotype was recorded a few times. The CDR3: CASSYSGVPGENQPQHF. CDR3 DNA: TGTGCCAGCAGTTACTCGGGAGTCCCCGGAGAGAATCAGCCCCAGCATTTT. The rearrangement links TRBV6-6 to TRBJ1-5; D gene uncertain. With 0 bases removed from V and 4 bases from J, the gap between germline ends came to 16 bases. The germline gives CDR1 MNHNY, CDR2 SVGAGI (reference sequence). This CDR3 comprises 17 residues.

The V gene is TRBV4-3, the J gene TRBJ1-4; no clear D. Trimming pared 5 bases from V and 8 bases from J, leaving 9 bases between. The CDR3 extends over 12 amino acids. Germline loops: CDR1 LGHNA, CDR2 YSLEER. This CDR3 reads CASSGGEEKLFF. As DNA, the CDR3 is TGCGCCAGCAGCGGCGGAGAAGAAAAACTGTTTTTT.

This chain joins TRBV7-2 and TRBJ2-1; the D gene is possibly TRBD2 (6 bases). Trimming left V 2 bases short and J 2 bases short, with 19 bases between. Germline V gene sequence: CDR1 SGHTA, CDR2 FQGNSA. This CDR3 comprises 18 residues. CDR3 DNA sequence: TGTGCCAGCAGCTTAAAAGGGCCCGGGCGGGGAACCTACAATGAGCAGTTCTTC. Residues: CASSLKGPGRGTYNEQFF.

The V call is TRBV2, the J call TRBJ2-3, with 13 bases matching TRBD2. There are 16 residues in the CDR3. Germline CDR1 is SNHLY and CDR2 is FYNNEI. The V segment lost 10 bases and the J segment 0 bases; nucleotides outside the gene matches: 7. The DNA of the CDR3 is TGTGCCAACCCCGGGACTAGCGGGATTAGCACAGATACGCAGTATTTT. Translating it yields CANPGTSGISTDTQYF.

With respect to this clonotype: An end of the junction does not agree with germline; a read error may underlie this. The gene calls are TRBV13 and TRBJ2-4, with D tentatively TRBD1 (5 bases). Per germline, CDR1 PRHDT and CDR2 FYEKMQ (reference sequence). There are 13 residues in the CDR3. CDR3 nucleotide sequence: TGTGCCAGCAGCTTGGGCGCAGGGAACATGCAGTACTTC. Translation: CASSLGAGNMQYF.

Remarks on this clonotype: This clone may be a read error of a much larger clone one base away. This rearrangement joins TRBV7-6 to TRBJ1-1; a possible D gene is TRBD1 (5 bases). The CDR3 spans 14 residues. The germline CDR1 and CDR2 sequences are SGHVS and FNYEAQ. The CDR3 spells CASSFRGSGTETFF. The CDR3 nucleotides are TGTGCCAGCAGCTTCCGAGGAAGTGGGACTGAAACTTTCTTT. Full variable domain (outside the CDR3, taken from reference TRBV7-6 and TRBJ1-1): GAGVSQSPRYKVTKRGQDVALRCDPISGHVSLYWYRQALGQGPEFLTYFNYEAQQDKSGLPNDRFSAERPEGSISTLTIQRTEQRDSAMYRCASSFRGSGTETFFGQGTRLTVV.

This clonotype was recorded a few times. The junction and the germline gene differ at one end; a read error may be behind it. The CDR3 sequence is CASSKEVPQGTDTQYF. The DNA for the CDR3 is TGCGCCAGCAGCAAAGAGGTCCCACAGGGCACAGATACGCAGTATTTT. This chain connects TRBV4-1 to TRBJ2-3; D might be TRBD1 (5 bases). The CDR3 totals 16 residues. CDR1 and CDR2 (germline): MGHRA, YSYEKL.

The chain couples TRBV7-9 to TRBJ2-7; 7 bases match TRBD2. The CDR3 spans 16 residues. The germline CDR1 and CDR2 sequences are SEHNR and FQNEAQ (reference sequence). V was clipped by 5 bases and J by 2 bases; unmatched bases: 12. CDR3 sequence (DNA): TGTGCCAGCAGCCTCGTCCTTGCGGGGGATCCCTACGAGCAGTACTTC. It is translated as CASSLVLAGDPYEQYF.

The chain is built from TRBV24-1 and TRBJ2-1; D is uncertain. CDR3 length: 15 amino acids. Germline-derived CDR1 and CDR2 are KGHDR and SFDVKD. V was cut by 1 base and J by 5 bases, with 11 bases left in between. For the CDR3, the DNA is TGTGCCACCAGTGATTTAAGGGTTGGGGACAATGAGCAGTTCTTC. This codes for CATSDLRVGDNEQFF.

This clonotype has only one observation. This sequence joins TRBV5-1 and TRBJ1-1; the D is unclear. Germline V gene lookup returns CDR1 SGHRS and CDR2 YFSETQ. Trimming stripped 4 bases from V and 0 bases from J, with 13 bases between. This CDR3 is built from 15 residues. The CDR3 bases are TGCGCCAGCAGCCAAATGACGGGGATGAACACTGAAGCTTTCTTT. It specifies CASSQMTGMNTEAFF.

The table lists this clonotype with many counts. The rearrangement uses TRBV5-4 and TRBJ1-1, with D possibly matching TRBD1 (6 bases). Germline V gene sequence: CDR1 SGHNT, CDR2 YYREEE (reference sequence). V lost 1 base to trimming and J lost 5 bases, with 15 bases between them. This CDR3 spans 15 amino acids. The CDR3 sequence is CASSLRGEASTEAFF. The DNA for the CDR3 is TGTGCCAGCAGCTTGAGGGGGGAAGCAAGTACTGAAGCTTTCTTT.

The V call is TRBV20-1, the J call TRBJ1-1, with D possibly matching TRBD1 (6 bases). The CDR3 is 14 amino acids. V shed 1 base and J shed 2 bases, with 11 bases lying between them. CDR1 DFQATT and CDR2 SNEGSKA come from the germline V gene (reference sequence). CDR3 amino acids: CSARGKGENTEAFF. DNA for the CDR3: TGCAGTGCTAGAGGAAAGGGGGAAAACACTGAAGCTTTCTTT.

V usage is TRBV6-1 and J usage is TRBJ2-7; 8 nucleotides agree with TRBD1. The CDR3 consists of 14 residues. Germline trimming cut 6 bases from V and 0 bases from J; bases unmatched to any gene: 4. Germline CDR1 is MNHNS and CDR2 is SASEGT. CDR3 sequence (DNA): TGTGCCAGCAGCGATACAGGGGGCTCCTACGAGCAGTACGTC. This translates into CASSDTGGSYEQYV.

V gene TRBV24-1 combines with J gene TRBJ1-2, with D tentatively TRBD1 (5 bases). The CDR3 contains 13 residues. Trimming removed 0 bases at V and 8 bases at J, with 9 bases between. Germline assignment: CDR1 KGHDR and CDR2 SFDVKD. The CDR3, as DNA: TGTGCCACCAGTGATTTGACAGGCCGGGGCTACACCTTC. Protein: CATSDLTGRGYTF.

V and J are TRBV5-6 and TRBJ2-4; possibly TRBD1 for D (6 bases). The CDR3 is 13 amino acids. Germline V gene lookup returns CDR1 SGHDT and CDR2 YYEEEE. V shed 1 base and J shed 8 bases, with 10 bases lying between them. The CDR3 reads CASSLHRVYIQYF. The CDR3 region has the DNA TGTGCCAGCAGCTTGCACAGGGTTTACATTCAGTACTTC.

The J gene is TRBJ2-3, the V gene TRBV19; D tentatively reads TRBD1 or TRBD2 (7 bases each). V was trimmed by 6 bases and J by 2 bases, leaving 18 bases between them. Germline V CDR1 and CDR2: LNHDA, SQIVND (reference sequence). The CDR3 is 16 amino acids. CDR3 sequence reads: CASRGGTVDYTDTQYF. The CDR3 DNA reads as TGTGCCAGTAGGGGGGGGACAGTGGACTACACAGATACGCAGTATTTT.

Of note for this clonotype: This could be a read error, since a much larger clone is one nucleotide away. The rearrangement uses TRBV7-2 and TRBJ2-5, with 7 bases that match TRBD1. J was trimmed by 0 bases and V by 3 bases; bases with no gene match: 4. Germline values: CDR1 SGHTA, CDR2 FQGNSA. CDR3 size: 15 residues. This CDR3 reads CASSFGTENQETQYF. The CDR3 DNA sequence: TGTGCCAGCAGCTTTGGGACAGAGAACCAAGAGACCCAGTACTTC. The whole variable domain, remainder taken from reference TRBV7-2 and TRBJ2-5, is GAGVSQSPSNKVTEKGKDVELRCDPISGHTALYWYRQSLGQGLEFLIYFQGNSAPDKSGLPSDRFSAERTGGSVSTLTIQRTQQEDSAVYLCASSFGTENQETQYFGPGTRLLVL.

This chain uses TRBV11-2 with TRBJ1-4, with TRBD1 identical over 8 bases. J lost 7 bases, V lost 3 bases, and 10 bases had no gene match. Per the germline V gene, CDR1 is SGHAT and CDR2 is FQNNGV. This CDR3 has 16 residues. The CDR3 DNA sequence: TGTGCCAGCAGCTTTCTTGAGACAGGGGTGGCTGAAAAACTGTTTTTT. This gives the protein CASSFLETGVAEKLFF.

The chain joins TRBV12-3 or TRBV12-4 to TRBJ1-2; weak D call: TRBD1 (6 bases). The ends were cut back, 8 bases at V and 4 bases at J, with 20 bases in the middle. This CDR3 is built from 15 residues. The CDR3 bases are TGTGCCAGCGGGGGGGGGGGGCGATTCTTCTATGGCTACACCTTC. This encodes CASGGGGRFFYGYTF.

This chain links TRBV4-3 with TRBJ1-6; 8 positions agree with TRBD1. The CDR3 covers 17 residues. Germline CDR1 LGHNA, CDR2 YSLEER. V shed 0 bases, J shed 7 bases, and the junction held 8 bases outside the gene matches. The CDR3 protein is CASSQDLLTGENSPLHF. The CDR3, as DNA: TGCGCCAGCAGCCAAGACCTTTTGACAGGGGAAAATTCACCCCTCCACTTT.

This chain links TRBV5-5 with TRBJ1-2, with 8 bases that match TRBD1. Germline CDR1 SGHKS, CDR2 YYEKEE (reference sequence). The length of the CDR3 is 15 residues. J was trimmed by 4 bases and V by 4 bases; bases with no gene match: 9. This CDR3 reads CASSPTGQGGYGYTF. CDR3 nucleotides: TGTGCCAGCAGCCCGACAGGACAGGGAGGCTATGGCTACACCTTC.

CDR3 nucleotides: TGTGCCAGCACCCCCTTCCCGGACAATGAGCAGTTCTTC. It specifies CASTPFPDNEQFF. The V gene is TRBV27, the J gene TRBJ2-1; no clear D. The CDR3 loop spans 13 amino acids. CDR1 is MNHEY, CDR2 SMNVEV, per germline (reference sequence). V lost 7 bases and J lost 5, with 12 bases in between.

This clonotype has more than one count but fewer than ten. This sequence joins TRBV18 and TRBJ2-5, with a possible D match to TRBD2 (6 bases). Germline V gene data show CDR1 as KGHSH and CDR2 as LQKENI. This CDR3 contains 15 residues. The V end was cut by 3 bases, the J end by 4 bases, with 15 bases between. The CDR3 DNA reads TGTGCCAGCTCACCCGGGACTTCGAATTTAGAGACCCAGTACTTC. Residues: CASSPGTSNLETQYF.

This sequence joins TRBV7-6 and TRBJ2-1, with D perhaps TRBD2 (6 bases). V was shortened by 5 bases and J by 8 bases, with 16 bases between the two germline ends. Germline V gene lookup returns CDR1 SGHVS and CDR2 FNYEAQ. The CDR3 is 14 residues long. The chain's CDR3 is CASSQERDLDEQFF. For the CDR3, the DNA is TGTGCCAGCAGCCAAGAAAGGGACTTAGATGAGCAGTTCTTC. The full variable domain, completed using reference TRBV7-6 and TRBJ2-1, is GAGVSQSPRYKVTKRGQDVALRCDPISGHVSLYWYRQALGQGPEFLTYFNYEAQQDKSGLPNDRFSAERPEGSISTLTIQRTEQRDSAMYRCASSQERDLDEQFFGPGTRLTVL.